Described below is a single T cell receptor (beta chain) sequence and its context. The CDR3 runs 14 residues. The V end lost 1 base, the J end lost 2 bases, and 9 bases lay between the germline ends. Germline lookup yields CDR1 SGHRS and CDR2 YFSETQ. This sample was included in a study of blood T cell repertoires in COVID-19. Study information: Acute and convalescent COVID-19 samples came from the United States, Italy and Spain. Sources were T cells, B-cell-depleted T cells, or PBMCs; the material itself was cDNA or gDNA.

Original handling: Researchers report that nucleated cell counts were estimated from reference gene primer amplification. Produced via immunoSEQ multiplex PCR; TCRdb's table is partial and in-frame only. V and J calls and clone size come straight from that table; D and trimming were deduced from the DNA. In the table there are some 400,000 clones, more than 65% of which are singletons. Sequenced input: peripheral blood. The sequence was obtained from a human donor with acute or convalescent COVID-19. The donor label of this sample is uncertain. This sequence joins TRBV5-1 and TRBJ1-1; D perhaps matches TRBD1 (6 bases). Written as DNA, the CDR3 is TGCGCCAGCAGCTTGCCCGGGACAAACACTGAAGCTTTCTTT. Amino acid sequence: CASSLPGTNTEAFF.